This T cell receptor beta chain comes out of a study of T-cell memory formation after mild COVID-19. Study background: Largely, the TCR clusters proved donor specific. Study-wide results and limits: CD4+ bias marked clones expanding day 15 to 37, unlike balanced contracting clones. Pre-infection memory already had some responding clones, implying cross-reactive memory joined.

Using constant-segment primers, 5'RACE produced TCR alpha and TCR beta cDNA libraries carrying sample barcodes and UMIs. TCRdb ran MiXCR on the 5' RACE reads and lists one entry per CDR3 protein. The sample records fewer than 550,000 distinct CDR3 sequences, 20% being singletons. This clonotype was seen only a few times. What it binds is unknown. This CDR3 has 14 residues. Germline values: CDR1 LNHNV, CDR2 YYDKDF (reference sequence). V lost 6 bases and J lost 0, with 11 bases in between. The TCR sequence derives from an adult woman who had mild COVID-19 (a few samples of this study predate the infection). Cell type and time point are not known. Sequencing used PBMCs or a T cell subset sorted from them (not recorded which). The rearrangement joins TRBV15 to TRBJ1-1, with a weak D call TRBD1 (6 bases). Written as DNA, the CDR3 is TGTGCCACCAGGACGGACAGAGTGAACACTGAAGCTTTCTTT. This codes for CATRTDRVNTEAFF.